A single sample is the source of the 15 T cell receptor beta chains below, sequenced in a study of T-cell reconstitution after alpha-beta-depleted transplantation in children. Library preparation (for TCRbeta) was performed with unique molecular identifiers. TCRdb fed the PCR reads into MiXCR, producing one record per CDR3 protein. The data contain about 160,000 distinct CDR3 sequences, 8.5% to 14% of them singletons. Sequences were derived from PBMCs, sampled before TCRalphabeta/CD19-depleted stem cell transplant. The receptors were gathered from a boy between 2 and 10 years old with acute myeloid leukemia, due to receive a stem cell transplant.

This clonotype was seen ten or more times. The chain joins TRBV29-1 to TRBJ2-2; D is uncertain. Between the trimmed V and J ends, which lost 1 base and 2 bases, there was a span of 8 bases. The length of the CDR3 is 14 residues. Germline lookup yields CDR1 SQVTM and CDR2 ANQGSEA. The CDR3, as DNA: TGCAGCGTTGAAGGGTTGGGAAACACCGGGGAGCTGTTTTTT. This sequence encodes CSVEGLGNTGELFF.

This clonotype came up many times. This chain connects TRBV7-2 to TRBJ2-3, with 8 positions matching TRBD1. CDR1 is SGHTA and CDR2 is FQGNSA in the germline V gene. The CDR3 runs to 15 residues. The trim removed 5 bases at V and 2 bases at J, leaving 6 bases unmatched. The CDR3 DNA sequence: TGTGCCAGCAGCCCGGAGGGACAGGTCACAGATACGCAGTATTTT. Amino acid sequence: CASSPEGQVTDTQYF.

This clonotype was observed many times. CDR3 in amino acids: CASSYGGPVDTQYF. The DNA of the CDR3 is TGTGCCAGCAGTTACGGGGGGCCAGTAGATACGCAGTATTTT. The chain carries TRBV5-6 and TRBJ2-3, with D possibly matching TRBD2 (7 bases). V gave up 5 bases and J gave up 5 bases, with 15 bases separating them. The CDR3 length is 14 residues. Germline V gene data show CDR1 as SGHDT and CDR2 as YYEEEE.

This clonotype was observed many times. The chain combines TRBV12-3 or TRBV12-4 with TRBJ2-2, with a tentative D call TRBD1 (6 bases). The CDR3 contains 16 residues. Deletions cut 5 bases from V and 6 bases from J, with 19 bases between. The CDR3 DNA reads TGTGCCAGCAGTCCGAGGGGACACAGTCAGGCCGGGGAGCTGTTTTTT. Translated, it gives CASSPRGHSQAGELFF.

In its sample, this clonotype was seen many times. The chain recombines TRBV6-1 with TRBJ2-2; 7 bases map to TRBD1. The CDR3 consists of 15 residues. The germline CDR1 and CDR2 sequences are MNHNS and SASEGT. The V and J ends lost 6 bases and 4 bases, in that order; junction bases with no gene match: 8. The CDR3 reads CASSTTGDGTGELFF. CDR3 DNA sequence: TGTGCCAGCAGCACAACAGGGGATGGCACCGGGGAGCTGTTTTTT.

In this sample, this clonotype turned up many times. The chain couples TRBV20-1 to TRBJ2-1, with 11 bases matching TRBD1. CDR1 DFQATT and CDR2 SNEGSKA come from the germline V gene (reference sequence). V shed 6 bases, J shed 3 bases, and the junction held 7 bases outside the gene matches. The CDR3 has 15 amino acids. The CDR3 DNA reads TGCAGTGCCCGGGAGGGGACAGGGGGCTACAATGAGCAGTTCTTC. Translation gives CSAREGTGGYNEQFF.

This clonotype came up many times. The J gene is TRBJ2-1, the V gene TRBV20-1, with D unclear. Germline-derived CDR1 and CDR2 are DFQATT and SNEGSKA (reference sequence). With 3 bases removed from V and 5 bases from J, the gap between germline ends came to 11 bases. There are 13 residues in the CDR3. The CDR3 region is CSASTQLNNEQFF. CDR3 DNA: TGCAGTGCTAGTACTCAGTTGAACAATGAGCAGTTCTTC.

The sample holds many counts of this clonotype. The genes are TRBV12-3 or TRBV12-4 and TRBJ1-1, with a weak D call TRBD1 (5 bases). Trimming removed 7 bases from V and 6 bases from J, with 18 bases in between. This CDR3 has 14 amino acids. CDR3 in amino acids: CASTMVTDLPEAFF. CDR3 DNA: TGTGCCAGCACCATGGTGACAGATCTTCCTGAAGCTTTCTTT.

This clonotype was picked up many times. This sequence joins TRBV9 and TRBJ1-4; D is possibly TRBD1 (6 bases). Per the germline V gene, CDR1 is SGDLS and CDR2 is YYNGEE. With 4 bases removed from V and 5 bases from J, the gap between germline ends came to 15 bases. This CDR3 contains 15 residues. The CDR3 DNA follows: TGTGCCAGCAGCCCCCGACAGGACCCCAATGAAAAACTGTTTTTT. As protein: CASSPRQDPNEKLFF. The variable domain in full, with the rest retrieved from reference TRBV9 and TRBJ1-4, is DSGVTQTPKHLITATGQRVTLRCSPRSGDLSVYWYQQSLDQGLQFLIQYYNGEERAKGNILERFSAQQFPDLHSELNLSSLELGDSALYFCASSPRQDPNEKLFFGSGTQLSVL.

This clonotype occurred many times. The rearrangement joins TRBV24-1 to TRBJ2-3; D remains ambiguous. The length of the CDR3 is 12 residues. Looked up from germline, CDR1 is KGHDR and CDR2 is SFDVKD. Trimming left V 3 bases short and J 7 bases short, with 7 bases between. The DNA for the CDR3 is TGTGCCACCAGTGATAAAGCCAATACGCAGTATTTT. It is translated as CATSDKANTQYF.

Many counts were recorded for this clonotype. The gene calls are TRBV21-1 and TRBJ1-2; whether TRBD1, the table's D call, matches the DNA was not checked. TRBV21-1 is shown as a pseudogene. The CDR3 runs 14 residues. CDR3 sequence: CASSKGGTVYGYTF. CDR3 DNA sequence: TGTGCCAGCAGCAAAGGGGGGACAGTTTATGGCTACACCTTC.

This clonotype was recorded at least ten times. V and J are TRBV3-1 and TRBJ2-5; D may be TRBD2 (6 bases). The CDR3 runs 15 residues. Trimming removed 1 base from V and 5 bases from J, with 14 bases in between. CDR1 and CDR2 (germline): LGHDT, YNNKEL (reference sequence). The CDR3 protein is CASSQASEAGETQYF. The CDR3 DNA follows: TGTGCCAGCAGCCAAGCTAGCGAGGCGGGGGAGACCCAGTACTTC.

There are many counts of this clonotype. J is TRBJ2-1 and V is TRBV27; D gene uncertain. Germline V CDR1 and CDR2: MNHEY, SMNVEV (reference sequence). CDR3 size: 13 residues. V lost 4 bases and J lost 9, with 13 bases in between. CDR3 DNA: TGTGCCAGCAGTTCCTCTTTGTGGGGTGAGCAGTTCTTC. It specifies CASSSSLWGEQFF.

With regard to this clonotype: A much larger clonotype is one base distant, so this may be a read error. The chain joins TRBV7-2 to TRBJ2-7; 10 bases are a match to TRBD2. Unmatched junction bases numbered 6, after V lost 5 bases and J lost 2 bases. CDR1 is SGHTA and CDR2 is FQGNSA in the germline V gene. The CDR3 has 15 residues. This CDR3 reads CASSRTGLAAYEQYF. CDR3 coding DNA: TGTGCCAGCAGCCGCACCGGACTAGCGGCCTACGAGCAGTACTTC.

This clonotype was recorded many times. The genes are TRBV5-1 and TRBJ2-1, with TRBD1 matching 11 bases. Germline CDR1 reads SGHRS; CDR2 reads YFSETQ. V was pared by 1 base and J by 4 bases, with 4 bases of the junction left unmatched. The CDR3 is 16 residues long. The CDR3 region is CASSLRTGGAYNEQFF. For the CDR3, the DNA is TGCGCCAGCAGCTTGAGGACAGGGGGCGCATACAATGAGCAGTTCTTC.